This entry lists 26 T cell receptor beta chains sequenced from one sample in a study of T-cell reconstitution after alpha-beta-depleted transplantation in children. Unique molecular identifiers were incorporated during preparation of the TCRbeta library. TCRdb passed the PCR reads through MiXCR, listing each CDR3 protein once. This table has 700,000 or so distinct CDR3 sequences, 10% to 15% appearing once. Sequences were derived from PBMCs, sampled before TCRalphabeta/CD19-depleted stem cell transplant. These receptors all stem from a girl aged 2 to 10 with congenital amegakaryocytic thrombocytopenia, due to receive a stem cell transplant.

CDR3 bases: TGTGCCAGTAGTATCCGGGACTACCCAGACAATGAGCAGTTCTTC. It specifies CASSIRDYPDNEQFF. The rearrangement joins TRBV19 to TRBJ2-1, with TRBD2 identical over 7 bases. Trimming at V came to 3 bases and at J to 5 bases, leaving 7 bases not matched to a gene. This CDR3 is 15 amino acids long. The germline gives CDR1 LNHDA, CDR2 SQIVND (reference sequence).

The J gene is TRBJ2-1, the V gene TRBV20-1, with 7 bases identical to TRBD1. The CDR3 is 14 residues long. V shed 4 bases, J shed 4 bases, and the junction held 7 bases outside the gene matches. The V gene's germline CDR1 is DFQATT and CDR2 SNEGSKA (reference sequence). DNA of the CDR3: TGCAGTGCTACGAAGACAGGGTGGTACAATGAGCAGTTCTTC. It yields the protein CSATKTGWYNEQFF.

This clonotype was seen a few times. The gene calls are TRBV11-1 and TRBJ2-1; 7 bases agree with TRBD2. V trimming: 6 bases; J trimming: 1 base; junction bases outside the gene matches: 9. Germline V gives CDR1 SGHAT, CDR2 FQDESV (reference sequence). This CDR3 has 16 amino acids. The CDR3 spells CASRTTSALSYNEQFF. The CDR3 coding sequence is TGTGCCAGCAGGACAACTAGCGCCCTTTCCTACAATGAGCAGTTCTTC.

This clonotype was observed a handful of times. The chain couples TRBV7-2 to TRBJ2-7, with D perhaps matching TRBD1 (6 bases). With 5 bases removed from V and 1 base from J, the gap between germline ends came to 9 bases. This CDR3 region has 13 residues. Per germline, CDR1 SGHTA and CDR2 FQGNSA. The CDR3 coding sequence is TGTGCCAGCAGCATTGGACAGTCCTACGAGCAGTACTTC. Amino acid sequence: CASSIGQSYEQYF.

In this sample, this clonotype turned up once. In nucleotides, the CDR3 is TGTGCCAGCTCGCCCCCTGGGGAAAACGGAGAGACCCAGTACTTC. This encodes CASSPPGENGETQYF. The rearrangement links TRBV18 to TRBJ2-5, with no clear D. CDR1 is KGHSH, CDR2 LQKENI, per germline. V lost 6 bases to trimming and J lost 4 bases, with 18 bases between them. CDR3 length: 15 residues. Supplemented by reference TRBV18 and TRBJ2-5, the full variable domain reads NAGVMQNPRHLVRRRGQEARLRCSPMKGHSHVYWYRQLPEEGLKFMVYLQKENIIDESGMPKERFSAEFPKEGPSILRIQQVVRGDSAAYFCASSPPGENGETQYFGPGTRLLVL.

In this sample, this clonotype turned up a few times. The rearrangement links TRBV9 to TRBJ2-1; weak D call: TRBD2 (6 bases). CDR1 is SGDLS, CDR2 YYNGEE, per germline. V lost 6 bases and J 4 bases, leaving 14 bases between the germline ends. The CDR3 is made up of 14 amino acids. The CDR3 protein is CASNHGDFYNEQFF. In DNA, the CDR3 is TGTGCCAGCAACCACGGGGACTTTTACAATGAGCAGTTCTTC. Using reference TRBV9 and TRBJ2-1 for the parts outside the CDR3, the full variable domain is DSGVTQTPKHLITATGQRVTLRCSPRSGDLSVYWYQQSLDQGLQFLIQYYNGEERAKGNILERFSAQQFPDLHSELNLSSLELGDSALYFCASNHGDFYNEQFFGPGTRLTVL.

This clonotype was detected ten times or more. This chain joins TRBV5-1 and TRBJ2-1, with D hard to call. The CDR3 is 15 residues long. V shed 2 bases and J shed 0 bases, with 9 bases lying between them. The germline CDR1 and CDR2 sequences are SGHRS and YFSETQ. CDR3: CASSFELSSYNEQFF. In nucleotides, the CDR3 is TGCGCCAGCAGCTTCGAACTAAGCTCCTACAATGAGCAGTTCTTC.

This clonotype was observed at least ten times. This chain links TRBV20-1 with TRBJ2-1, with 8 bases fitting TRBD2. CDR3 size: 14 residues. V lost 1 base to trimming and J lost 7 bases; unmatched junction nucleotides: 6. CDR1 and CDR2 from the germline V gene are DFQATT and SNEGSKA (reference sequence). CDR3 residues: CSARGPSGWNEQFF. The CDR3 bases are TGCAGTGCTAGAGGGCCTAGCGGGTGGAATGAGCAGTTCTTC.

The table lists this clonotype with many counts. This chain connects TRBV29-1 to TRBJ2-7; 8 nucleotides agree with TRBD2. This CDR3 spans 14 amino acids. Germline CDR1 and CDR2: SQVTM and ANQGSEA. Trimming cost V 5 bases and J 5 bases; bases outside gene matches: 11. The CDR3 region is CSVRRSGRTNEQYF. The CDR3 coding sequence is TGCAGCGTTAGGCGCAGCGGGAGAACCAACGAGCAGTACTTC.

There are many counts of this clonotype. The gene calls are TRBV29-1 and TRBJ2-1; no clear D gene. CDR3 size: 17 residues. V was trimmed by 4 bases and J by 8 bases, leaving 27 bases between them. Germline V gene sequence: CDR1 SQVTM, CDR2 ANQGSEA. The CDR3 DNA follows: TGCAGCGTTGTCGGAGCCCCTGCCCTATTACAATCGGATGAGCAGTTCTTC. It yields the protein CSVVGAPALLQSDEQFF.

The sample holds a few counts of this clonotype. The chain links TRBV14 to TRBJ2-2; D gene unclear. The CDR3 has 13 amino acids. The V gene lost 8 bases and the J gene lost 6 bases, with 13 bases spanning the gap. Looked up from germline, CDR1 is SGHDN and CDR2 is FVKESK. CDR3 DNA: TGTGCCAGCTCCGGGCCATCTGCCGGGGAGCTGTTTTTT. Translating gives CASSGPSAGELFF.

The table lists this clonotype with many counts. The chain employs TRBV20-1 and TRBJ2-1; TRBD2 agrees at 8 bases. Germline loops: CDR1 DFQATT, CDR2 SNEGSKA (reference sequence). This CDR3 comprises 14 residues. Trimming removed 3 bases from V and 6 bases from J; junction bases left unmatched: 7. CDR3 in DNA: TGCAGTGCTAGGGGGGTAGCGGGGTTCAATGAGCAGTTCTTC. It specifies CSARGVAGFNEQFF.

A few counts support this clonotype. The rearrangement links TRBV12-3 or TRBV12-4 to TRBJ2-1, with TRBD1 matching 8 bases. CDR3 length: 16 amino acids. Trimming at V came to 7 bases and at J to 7 bases, leaving 15 bases not matched to a gene. CDR3 nucleotide sequence: TGTGCCAGCACCGCCGATTGGACAGGGAAAGGAAATGAGCAGTTCTTC. Protein sequence: CASTADWTGKGNEQFF.

This clonotype turned up a few times. This chain uses TRBV29-1 with TRBJ2-7, with D hard to call. Germline V gene sequence: CDR1 SQVTM, CDR2 ANQGSEA. Trimming removed 7 bases at V and 3 bases at J, with 19 bases between. This CDR3 has 14 amino acids. In DNA, the CDR3 is TGCAGCGCAGCAACGCTTCAGAACTACTACGAGCAGTACTTC. Protein: CSAATLQNYYEQYF.

This clonotype was seen repeatedly, ten times or more. The chain employs TRBV10-3 and TRBJ2-1; D uncertain. The CDR3 sequence is 14 residues long. With 3 bases removed from V and 5 bases from J, the gap between germline ends came to 11 bases. The germline gives CDR1 ENHRY, CDR2 SYGVKD. CDR3 coding DNA: TGTGCCATCAGTGACTCGCCGGCGAACAATGAGCAGTTCTTC. Its translation: CAISDSPANNEQFF.

A few counts support this clonotype. CDR3 in DNA: TGTGCCACCAGCAGCACAGCGGGGTACTACAATGAGCAGTTCTTC. Amino acids: CATSSTAGYYNEQFF. The V gene is TRBV15, the J gene TRBJ2-1; 7 nucleotides agree with TRBD2. The CDR3 has 15 residues. Germline CDR1 is LNHNV and CDR2 is YYDKDF (reference sequence). With 3 bases clipped from V and 3 bases from J, the junction kept 5 bases outside the gene matches.

This clonotype was found a few times. This chain connects TRBV5-1 to TRBJ2-1; D is perhaps TRBD2 (6 bases). The CDR3 is 16 amino acids. The germline V gene has CDR1 SGHRS and CDR2 YFSETQ. With 1 base removed from V and 7 bases from J, the gap between germline ends came to 18 bases. Written as DNA, the CDR3 is TGCGCCAGCAGCTTGTCGACTAGTTCCGCGCCGAATGAGCAGTTCTTC. Translation gives CASSLSTSSAPNEQFF.

This clonotype has a handful of counts. The CDR3 region has the DNA TGTGCCACCGGGCGAGGGAGTGAAGAGACCCAGTACTTC. This gives the protein CATGRGSEETQYF. The chain uses TRBV24-1 and TRBJ2-5; D is possibly TRBD2 (5 bases). The V gene lost 9 bases and the J gene lost 3 bases, with 13 bases spanning the gap. Germline CDR1 reads KGHDR; CDR2 reads SFDVKD. This CDR3 region has 13 residues.

There are many counts of this clonotype. The gene calls are TRBV7-9 and TRBJ2-7, with 10 bases that match TRBD2. The germline gives CDR1 SEHNR, CDR2 FQNEAQ (reference sequence). CDR3 size: 15 residues. V gave up 5 bases and J gave up 0 bases; unmatched junction bases: 4. As DNA, the CDR3 is TGTGCCAGCAGCCCCCGGACTAGCGGCTCCTACGAGCAGTACTTC. This gives the protein CASSPRTSGSYEQYF.

This clonotype showed up many times. The CDR3 sequence is CASSYVGSTEAFF. DNA of the CDR3: TGTGCCAGCAGTTACGTGGGCAGCACTGAAGCTTTCTTT. The chain recombines TRBV6-5 with TRBJ1-1; D not resolved. The V end lost 2 bases, the J end lost 4 bases, and 8 bases lay between the germline ends. In germline, CDR1 is MNHEY, CDR2 SVGAGI. This CDR3 is built from 13 residues.

This clonotype was found a few times. The rearrangement uses TRBV5-1 and TRBJ2-2; D gene uncertain. In germline, CDR1 is SGHRS, CDR2 YFSETQ. The CDR3 is made up of 14 amino acids. The V end lost 8 bases, the J end lost 4 bases, and 15 bases lay between the germline ends. CDR3 amino acids: CAREVPKGTGELFF. The DNA for the CDR3 is TGCGCCAGGGAAGTCCCGAAAGGCACCGGGGAGCTGTTTTTT. Looking up the rest from reference TRBV5-1 and TRBJ2-2 gives the full variable domain: KAGVTQTPRYLIKTRGQQVTLSCSPISGHRSVSWYQQTPGQGLQFLFEYFSETQRNKGNFPGRFSGRQFSNSRSEMNVSTLELGDSALYLCAREVPKGTGELFFGEGSRLTVL.

Ten or more counts support this clonotype. The chain has TRBV5-1 and TRBJ2-1; 15 bases agree with TRBD2. Germline CDR1 reads SGHRS; CDR2 reads YFSETQ. Unmatched junction bases numbered 1, after V lost 3 bases and J lost 9 bases. CDR3 length: 14 residues. CDR3 in amino acids: CASSSGLAGGEQFF. CDR3 DNA: TGCGCCAGCAGCTCGGGACTAGCGGGAGGTGAGCAGTTCTTC. Full variable domain (remainder filled in from reference TRBV5-1 and TRBJ2-1): KAGVTQTPRYLIKTRGQQVTLSCSPISGHRSVSWYQQTPGQGLQFLFEYFSETQRNKGNFPGRFSGRQFSNSRSEMNVSTLELGDSALYLCASSSGLAGGEQFFGPGTRLTVL.

In its sample, this clonotype was seen many times. The chain links TRBV5-1 to TRBJ2-2; no clear D. This CDR3 is built from 14 residues. CDR1 is SGHRS and CDR2 is YFSETQ in the germline V gene. V lost 0 bases and J lost 7, with 10 bases in between. The CDR3 reads CASSLAVPIGELFF. CDR3 DNA sequence: TGCGCCAGCAGCTTGGCAGTCCCGATCGGGGAGCTGTTTTTT.

The V gene is TRBV5-1, the J gene TRBJ2-2, with 7 bases aligning to TRBD2. V gave up 7 bases and J gave up 8 bases; unmatched junction bases: 11. The CDR3 extends over 14 amino acids. The germline gives CDR1 SGHRS, CDR2 YFSETQ. The CDR3 loop reads CASGGDPHGGELFF. CDR3 nucleotide sequence: TGCGCCAGCGGGGGGGACCCCCACGGTGGGGAGCTGTTTTTT.

The chain recombines TRBV11-1 with TRBJ2-1, with TRBD1 matching over 7 bases. Germline values: CDR1 SGHAT, CDR2 FQDESV (reference sequence). The CDR3 contains 19 residues. After removal of 3 bases from V and 4 bases from J, the junction contained 18 bases not matched to a gene. The CDR3 DNA follows: TGTGCCAGCAGCTTCGGACAGGCGTTGTCTATCTCTCTTTACAATGAGCAGTTCTTC. It specifies CASSFGQALSISLYNEQFF.

The rearrangement uses TRBV18 and TRBJ2-7; perhaps TRBD2 as D (5 bases). Trimming shortened V by 3 bases and J by 8 bases, and 11 bases separated the two germline ends. Germline loops: CDR1 KGHSH, CDR2 LQKENI. This CDR3 is built from 12 residues. Written as DNA, the CDR3 is TGTGCCAGCTCACCCGAATCCGGGAAGCAGTACTTC. It yields the protein CASSPESGKQYF.